This TCR beta chain was identified in a study of long-term antiretroviral therapy in people with HIV. Overall study results and limits: Among HIV repertoires, CDR3 length ranges were narrower than those of controls.

Germline CDR1 reads MNHEY; CDR2 reads SVGAGI. The CDR3 spans 15 residues. Trimming took 6 bases from V and 4 from J, leaving 18 bases between them. This clone was picked up one time. Its antigen is still unknown. The run of the v3.0 immunoSEQ assay was at survey level. This table comes from immunoSEQ multiplex PCR, and its TCRdb copy is limited to in-frame clones, with some not included. The sample records about 20,000 clones, over 70% being singletons. The source is a woman aged 25 to 39 with HIV. The chain links TRBV6-5 to TRBJ1-1; D call uncertain. The sequences come from unsorted PBMCs, collected 2.9 years after starting antiretroviral therapy. CDR3 DNA sequence: TGTGCCAGCAGCCAACTGTCGGGGTACGGCACTGAAGCTTTCTTT. This translates into CASSQLSGYGTEAFF.